Here is one T cell receptor (beta chain) with its context. The sample belongs to a study of cytomegalovirus exposure and HLA in healthy donors. PCR involved 60 Vbeta and 13 Jbeta primers. Sequenced by immunoSEQ multiplex PCR; TCRdb stores in-frame clones only, minus some. The repertoire holds about 160,000 clones, with approximately 81% as singletons. This CDR3 region has 16 residues. V was pared by 3 bases and J by 15 bases, with 19 bases of the junction left unmatched. Germline assignment: CDR1 MNHEY and CDR2 SMNVEV (reference sequence). The sequence was collected from a man between 18 and 29 years old in good health and CMV-seronegative. The chain recombines TRBV27 with TRBJ2-1; 8 bases line up with TRBD2. Sequenced: PBMCs. The CDR3 is CASSLLASGSSGALFF. CDR3 nucleotide sequence: TGTGCCAGCAGTTTGTTGGCCAGCGGGAGTTCCGGTGCTCTGTTCTTC.